The next 30 T cell receptor beta chains were all read from a single sample in a study of neurological immune-mediated disorders. TCRdb called the 5' RACE reads again in MiXCR, with one record for every CDR3 protein. The sample shows tens of thousands of distinct CDR3 sequences, 9.5% to 15% of them seen only once. The sequenced sample consisted of PBMCs. Receptors were obtained from a woman aged 55-69 years with HTLV-1-associated myelopathy (HAM/TSP).

Many counts were recorded for this clonotype. This chain uses TRBV12-3 or TRBV12-4 with TRBJ1-4; no clear D. V lost 6 bases and J lost 10, with 18 bases in between. CDR3 length equals 14 residues. The CDR3, as DNA: TGTGCCAGCAGCTCCCCTTTGAGGGCGGCAAAACTGTTTTTT. It codes for CASSSPLRAAKLFF.

The rearrangement uses TRBV5-6 and TRBJ2-7; maybe TRBD2 (5 bases). The CDR3 is 16 residues long. The germline CDR1 and CDR2 sequences are SGHDT and YYEEEE. The V end lost 0 bases, the J end lost 7 bases, and 20 bases lay between the germline ends. The CDR3 protein is CASSLDRGYASLEQYF. DNA of the CDR3: TGTGCCAGCAGCTTGGACAGAGGGTACGCTTCTCTGGAGCAGTACTTC.

This clonotype has at least ten counts. The chain joins TRBV12-3 or TRBV12-4 to TRBJ2-1; tentatively, D is TRBD1 or TRBD2 (5 bases each). CDR3 size: 15 residues. Trimming removed 7 bases at V and 7 bases at J, with 20 bases between. In nucleotides, the CDR3 is TGTGCCAGCACCTACGGGACCACAGAGAAGAATGAGCAGTTCTTC. Its translation is CASTYGTTEKNEQFF.

This clonotype has a single count. V usage is TRBV20-1 and J usage is TRBJ2-7; D uncertain. Germline CDR1 and CDR2: DFQATT and SNEGSKA (reference sequence). This CDR3 has 12 amino acids. CDR3 in DNA: TGCATTGTTTTCGCGCGCTCCTACGAGCAGTACTTC. Its translation: CIVFARSYEQYF.

Ten or more counts support this clonotype. The chain links TRBV5-1 to TRBJ2-5, with TRBD2 matching 13 bases. The CDR3 length is 16 residues. V lost 4 bases to trimming and J lost 2 bases; unmatched junction nucleotides: 5. Germline CDR1 is SGHRS and CDR2 is YFSETQ. CDR3 sequence (DNA): TGCGCCAGCAGCACCACGGGACTAGCGGGGCAAGAGACCCAGTACTTC. It specifies CASSTTGLAGQETQYF.

This clonotype appeared many times. This sequence joins TRBV14 and TRBJ2-1; D call uncertain. V lost 0 bases and J 6 bases, leaving 9 bases between the germline ends. There are 14 residues in the CDR3. Germline V gene lookup returns CDR1 SGHDN and CDR2 FVKESK. The CDR3, as DNA: TGTGCCAGCAGCCAAGAAGGCTCATTCAATGAGCAGTTCTTC. Protein product: CASSQEGSFNEQFF.

This clonotype was observed at least ten times. The chain links TRBV12-3 or TRBV12-4 to TRBJ1-2; D may be TRBD1 (6 bases). V dropped 4 bases and J dropped 4 bases, with 19 bases sitting between them. This CDR3 spans 16 amino acids. This chain's CDR3 is CASSSPTGAGGYGYTF. The DNA for the CDR3 is TGTGCCAGCAGTTCCCCGACAGGCGCCGGGGGCTATGGCTACACCTTC.

Ten or more counts support this clonotype. The chain uses TRBV5-1 and TRBJ2-5; D unresolved. CDR3 length equals 11 residues. Germline V lookup: CDR1 SGHRS, CDR2 YFSETQ. Trimming took 3 bases from V and 5 from J, leaving 5 bases between them. The CDR3 coding sequence is TGCGCCAGCAGCTCCCGGGAGACCCAGTACTTC. It specifies CASSSRETQYF.

This clonotype has a count of ten or more. This chain joins TRBV20-1 and TRBJ2-2, with 10 bases identical to TRBD2. The CDR3 sequence is 16 residues long. Trimming cost V 0 bases and J 1 base; bases outside gene matches: 2. The germline CDR1 and CDR2 sequences are DFQATT and SNEGSKA (reference sequence). CDR3 in DNA: TGCAGTGCTAGAGATCGGACTAGCGGGAACACCGGGGAGCTGTTTTTT. It translates to CSARDRTSGNTGELFF.

Many counts were recorded for this clonotype. The chain carries TRBV12-3 or TRBV12-4 and TRBJ2-1, with 7 bases lining up with TRBD2. This CDR3 is 14 amino acids long. V lost 4 bases to trimming and J lost 6 bases; unmatched junction nucleotides: 6. The CDR3 loop is CASSSRVAGNEQFF. The CDR3, as DNA: TGTGCCAGCAGTTCCCGGGTAGCGGGCAATGAGCAGTTCTTC.

This clonotype was counted at least ten times. The chain carries TRBV28 and TRBJ2-1; 8 positions agree with TRBD2. In germline, CDR1 is MDHEN, CDR2 SYDVKM. Trimming removed 5 bases from V and 2 bases from J; junction bases left unmatched: 5. The CDR3 is 15 amino acids. The CDR3 sequence: CASSDTGLAYNEQFF. The CDR3 region has the DNA TGTGCCAGCAGTGATACGGGACTAGCCTACAATGAGCAGTTCTTC.

The CDR3 loop is CASSLVTIGPQETQYF. CDR3 DNA sequence: TGTGCCAGCAGCTTAGTCACTATAGGGCCCCAAGAGACCCAGTACTTC. The chain combines TRBV7-8 with TRBJ2-5, with no clear D. Germline V gene lookup returns CDR1 SGHVS and CDR2 FQNEAQ. This CDR3 has 16 amino acids. V was shortened by 1 base and J by 1 base, with 13 bases between the two germline ends. The whole variable domain, remainder taken from reference TRBV7-8 and TRBJ2-5, is GAGVSQSPRYKVAKRGQDVALRCDPISGHVSLFWYQQALGQGPEFLTYFQNEAQLDKSGLPSDRFFAERPEGSVSTLKIQRTQQEDSAVYLCASSLVTIGPQETQYFGPGTRLLVL.

This clonotype was observed many times. This rearrangement joins TRBV14 to TRBJ2-3; the D call may be TRBD1 or TRBD2 (5 bases each). From germline, CDR1 is SGHDN and CDR2 FVKESK. This CDR3 region has 15 residues. V was pared by 1 base and J by 2 bases, with 10 bases between. The CDR3 here is CASSQVGVLTDTQYF. CDR3 coding DNA: TGTGCCAGCAGCCAAGTGGGGGTTCTCACAGATACGCAGTATTTT.

V usage is TRBV29-1 and J usage is TRBJ2-5; a weak D match, TRBD2 (6 bases). CDR1 SQVTM and CDR2 ANQGSEA come from the germline V gene. The CDR3 is 14 residues long. V lost 4 bases and J lost 1, with 13 bases in between. This CDR3 reads CSVVPSEAQETQYF. The DNA of the CDR3 is TGCAGCGTTGTCCCTAGCGAGGCCCAAGAGACCCAGTACTTC.

This clonotype was recorded many times. The V and J genes are TRBV4-2 and TRBJ2-2; perhaps TRBD2 as D (6 bases). The CDR3 runs 16 residues. The germline V and J ends were trimmed by 0 bases and 5 bases, with 13 bases remaining between them. Germline lookup yields CDR1 LGHNA and CDR2 YNFKEQ. This chain's CDR3 is CASSQERGAGTGELFF. CDR3 bases: TGTGCCAGCAGCCAAGAACGGGGCGCGGGGACCGGGGAGCTGTTTTTT.

This clonotype was seen at least ten times. The chain uses TRBV12-3 or TRBV12-4 and TRBJ1-2, with TRBD1 matching 9 bases. There are 16 residues in the CDR3. The V gene end was trimmed by 7 bases and the J gene end by 4 bases; junction bases not matched to a gene: 13. The CDR3 is CASTVTDRGKGYGYTF. DNA of the CDR3: TGTGCCAGCACCGTGACCGACAGGGGGAAGGGCTATGGCTACACCTTC.

This clonotype was counted many times. The chain couples TRBV5-8 to TRBJ2-1; TRBD2 aligns across 8 bases. Trimming cost V 4 bases and J 1 base; bases outside gene matches: 7. The germline CDR1 and CDR2 sequences are SGHTS and YDEGEE. The CDR3 is 16 residues long. In DNA, the CDR3 is TGTGCCAGCAGCATACGACTAGCGCATTCCTACAATGAGCAGTTCTTC. This sequence encodes CASSIRLAHSYNEQFF.

This clonotype has a count of ten or more. This sequence joins TRBV10-3 and TRBJ2-7; 8 bases agree with TRBD2. Looked up from germline, CDR1 is ENHRY and CDR2 is SYGVKD. The V gene end was trimmed by 7 bases and the J gene end by 2 bases; junction bases not matched to a gene: 7. This CDR3 is built from 14 residues. The CDR3 spells CAITDSGNTYEQYF. CDR3 DNA sequence: TGTGCCATCACTGATAGCGGGAACACCTACGAGCAGTACTTC.

CDR3 amino acids: CASSPRDWSTDTQYF. Written as DNA, the CDR3 is TGTGCCAGCAGCCCGCGAGACTGGAGCACAGATACGCAGTATTTT. V gene TRBV7-9 combines with J gene TRBJ2-3, with D hard to call. This CDR3 is 15 amino acids long. Germline CDR1 SEHNR, CDR2 FQNEAQ (reference sequence). V was shortened by 5 bases and J by 0 bases, with 12 bases between the two germline ends.

This clonotype was observed many times. The J gene is TRBJ1-1, the V gene TRBV5-1; 8 bases agree with TRBD1. V was clipped by 4 bases and J by 0 bases; unmatched bases: 2. CDR3 length equals 14 residues. The germline gives CDR1 SGHRS, CDR2 YFSETQ. The CDR3 region is CASSRDRMNTEAFF. The CDR3 coding sequence is TGCGCCAGCAGCAGGGACAGGATGAACACTGAAGCTTTCTTT. The whole variable domain, remainder taken from reference TRBV5-1 and TRBJ1-1, is KAGVTQTPRYLIKTRGQQVTLSCSPISGHRSVSWYQQTPGQGLQFLFEYFSETQRNKGNFPGRFSGRQFSNSRSEMNVSTLELGDSALYLCASSRDRMNTEAFFGQGTRLTVV.

In this sample, this clonotype turned up many times. The chain is built from TRBV7-9 and TRBJ2-5, with TRBD2 as a possible D gene (6 bases). Germline assignment: CDR1 SEHNR and CDR2 FQNEAQ (reference sequence). The V gene lost 6 bases and the J gene lost 1 base, with 12 bases spanning the gap. The CDR3 loop spans 14 amino acids. CDR3 nucleotide sequence: TGTGCCAGCAGGCCCCTAGCGAGCCAAGAGACCCAGTACTTC. As protein: CASRPLASQETQYF.

This clonotype was seen a handful of times. The chain uses TRBV12-3 or TRBV12-4 and TRBJ2-7, with D possibly matching TRBD1 (5 bases). The V end was cut by 2 bases, the J end by 0 bases, with 8 bases between. The CDR3 totals 14 residues. DNA of the CDR3: TGTGCCAGCAGTTTATTGGGGCCCTCCTACGAGCAGTACTTC. It codes for CASSLLGPSYEQYF.

A note on this clonotype: A much more abundant neighbour one base away suggests this may be a read error. The chain joins TRBV12-3 or TRBV12-4 to TRBJ1-5; 9 positions agree with TRBD1. This CDR3 is 15 amino acids long. The trim removed 5 bases at V and 5 bases at J, leaving 7 bases unmatched. Here the CDR3 DNA reads TGTGCCAGCAGTAAGAAGCGGACAGGGGATCAGCCCCAGCATTTT. It encodes CASSKKRTGDQPQHF.

This clonotype was found many times. J is TRBJ1-2 and V is TRBV12-3 or TRBV12-4; D unresolved. Deletions cut 7 bases from V and 7 bases from J, with 13 bases between. This CDR3 is 12 amino acids long. CDR3 nucleotides: TGTGCCAGCACCGCGTTCCATAGTGGCTACACCTTC. Its protein product is CASTAFHSGYTF.

This clonotype was seen many times. The CDR3 nucleotides read TGTGCCAGCTCACGTCGGGAGACTGGCTACACCTTC. Amino acid sequence: CASSRRETGYTF. The V and J genes are TRBV18 and TRBJ1-2; D remains unclear. CDR1 KGHSH and CDR2 LQKENI come from the germline V gene. With 4 bases removed from V and 7 bases from J, the gap between germline ends came to 10 bases. The CDR3 is made up of 12 amino acids.

This clonotype occurred many times. The J gene is TRBJ1-4, the V gene TRBV28; D might be TRBD1 (6 bases). The CDR3 runs to 14 residues. Trimming shortened V by 5 bases and J by 6 bases, and 13 bases separated the two germline ends. The germline gives CDR1 MDHEN, CDR2 SYDVKM. The CDR3 sequence is CASSRGGIYEKLFF. Here the CDR3 DNA reads TGTGCCAGCAGTAGGGGGGGGATTTATGAAAAACTGTTTTTT. Complete variable domain (other parts from reference TRBV28 and TRBJ1-4): DVKVTQSSRYLVKRTGEKVFLECVQDMDHENMFWYRQDPGLGLRLIYFSYDVKMKEKGDIPEGYSVSREKKERFSLILESASTNQTSMYLCASSRGGIYEKLFFGSGTQLSVL.

This clonotype was seen repeatedly, ten times or more. V is TRBV5-1 and J is TRBJ2-7; D perhaps matches TRBD2 (6 bases). Germline V CDR1 and CDR2: SGHRS, YFSETQ. This CDR3 comprises 16 residues. Trimming took off 1 base at V and 2 bases at J, with 16 bases between the two ends. The CDR3: CASSLNQRDSTYEQYF. CDR3 nucleotide sequence: TGCGCCAGCAGCTTGAACCAACGGGACTCGACCTACGAGCAGTACTTC.

This clonotype was seen at least ten times. This chain links TRBV5-1 with TRBJ2-5, with TRBD2 matching 7 bases. Germline values: CDR1 SGHRS, CDR2 YFSETQ. The CDR3 consists of 16 residues. Trimming took 0 bases from V and 5 from J; bases not matched to a gene: 10. The CDR3 reads CASSLGYQAGSETQYF. CDR3 nucleotides: TGCGCCAGCAGCTTGGGGTACCAAGCGGGAAGTGAGACCCAGTACTTC.

This clonotype was picked up many times. The chain is built from TRBV3-1 and TRBJ1-5; possibly TRBD1 for D (5 bases). Germline V gene lookup returns CDR1 LGHDT and CDR2 YNNKEL (reference sequence). With 0 bases removed from V and 0 bases from J, the gap between germline ends came to 21 bases. The CDR3 runs 20 residues. For the CDR3, the DNA is TGTGCCAGCAGCCAAGAGTGGTGGCAGGGAAGGGGCGATAGCAATCAGCCCCAGCATTTT. Translating gives CASSQEWWQGRGDSNQPQHF.

This clonotype occurred many times. V usage is TRBV2 and J usage is TRBJ2-5; D ambiguous. V was shortened by 4 bases and J by 5 bases, with 14 bases between the two germline ends. The CDR3 consists of 14 residues. The germline V gene has CDR1 SNHLY and CDR2 FYNNEI. DNA for the CDR3: TGTGCCAGCAGTGGTCAGAGGAGTATCGAGACCCAGTACTTC. Protein product: CASSGQRSIETQYF. Complete variable domain (other parts from reference TRBV2 and TRBJ2-5): EPEVTQTPSHQVTQMGQEVILRCVPISNHLYFYWYRQILGQKVEFLVSFYNNEISEKSEIFDDQFSVERPDGSNFTLKIRSTKLEDSAMYFCASSGQRSIETQYFGPGTRLLVL.